The T cell receptor (beta chain) described here comes from a study of blood T cell repertoires in COVID-19. Sequencing used immunoSEQ multiplex PCR; TCRdb keeps in-frame clones, though not all of them. Counted here are around 50,000 clones, approximately 93% occurring once; the ten biggest clones make up 0.95% to 1.1%. Germline values: CDR1 SGHRS, CDR2 YFSETQ. The CDR3 loop spans 16 amino acids. Trimming shortened V by 0 bases and J by 0 bases, and 7 bases separated the two germline ends. The origin of this receptor is a man in his 60s with COVID-19, enrolled during active disease. The rearrangement joins TRBV5-1 to TRBJ1-6, with D uncertain. The sample was peripheral blood. The CDR3 region has the DNA TGCGCCAGCAGCTTGGGCTCGAGCTCCTATAATTCACCCCTCCACTTT. This translates into CASSLGSSSYNSPLHF.